Shown below are 17 T cell receptor beta chains from a single sample sequenced in a study of blood T cell repertoires in COVID-19. The assay was immunoSEQ multiplex PCR, and TCRdb's table has in-frame clones only and misses some. This table holds about 200,000 clones, 86% found once. The sample was peripheral blood. The receptor source for this set is a woman between 70 and 85 years old with acute or convalescent COVID-19.

V gene TRBV5-1 combines with J gene TRBJ2-3, with TRBD2 identical over 9 bases. Trimming at V came to 1 base and at J to 5 bases, leaving 8 bases not matched to a gene. Germline assignment: CDR1 SGHRS and CDR2 YFSETQ. The CDR3 covers 16 residues. In nucleotides, the CDR3 is TGCGCCAGCAGCTTGTTCTCGGCGGGGGGGCAAGATACGCAGTATTTT. Translating gives CASSLFSAGGQDTQYF.

This chain's CDR3 is CASSRGGLTEAFF. The CDR3 DNA sequence: TGCGCCAGCAGCCGCGGGGGCCTGACTGAAGCTTTCTTT. The V gene is TRBV5-1, the J gene TRBJ1-1; D may be TRBD1 (6 bases). The CDR3 has 13 amino acids. Deletions cut 4 bases from V and 5 bases from J, with 12 bases between. CDR1 and CDR2 (germline): SGHRS, YFSETQ.

The V gene is TRBV11-2, the J gene TRBJ1-2, with 7 bases identical to TRBD1. The CDR3 has 14 amino acids. With 4 bases clipped from V and 5 bases from J, the junction kept 7 bases outside the gene matches. CDR1 and CDR2 (germline): SGHAT, FQNNGV. CDR3 in DNA: TGTGCCAGCAGCTCACGGACAGGAACTTATGGCTACACCTTC. It codes for CASSSRTGTYGYTF.

V is TRBV28 and J is TRBJ1-4, with 12 bases identical to TRBD1. V lost 1 base and J lost 5; bases outside the gene matches: 5. CDR1 MDHEN and CDR2 SYDVKM come from the germline V gene. The CDR3 sequence is 17 residues long. The CDR3: CASSLLGTGGGNEKLFF. Written as DNA, the CDR3 is TGTGCCAGCAGTTTATTAGGGACAGGGGGCGGGAATGAAAAACTGTTTTTT.

This clone was seen a few times. V and J are TRBV10-2 and TRBJ1-1, with 10 bases aligning to TRBD1. This CDR3 region has 17 residues. V lost 2 bases to trimming and J lost 0 bases; unmatched junction nucleotides: 6. Germline assignment: CDR1 WSHSY and CDR2 SAAADI. The chain's CDR3 is CASSERMGQGMNTEAFF. DNA of the CDR3: TGCGCCAGCAGTGAGAGAATGGGACAGGGGATGAACACTGAAGCTTTCTTT.

The CDR3 loop reads CASSPTDRARTEAFF. CDR3 nucleotide sequence: TGTGCCAGCAGTCCTACGGACAGGGCGAGAACTGAAGCTTTCTTT. The V call is TRBV7-6, the J call TRBJ1-1; 8 bases line up with TRBD1. Germline CDR1 reads SGHVS; CDR2 reads FNYEAQ. The CDR3 runs 15 residues. Trimming cost V 6 bases and J 5 bases; bases outside gene matches: 11.

In this sample, this clone turned up a few times. The chain links TRBV7-9 to TRBJ1-3; the D gene is possibly TRBD1 (6 bases). Trimming removed 1 base at V and 0 bases at J, with 13 bases between. The CDR3 consists of 17 residues. Germline lookup yields CDR1 SEHNR and CDR2 FQNEAQ (reference sequence). CDR3 residues: CASSLGGQARSGNTIYF. The CDR3 DNA reads as TGTGCCAGCAGCTTAGGGGGGCAGGCGCGCTCTGGAAACACCATATATTTT.

V is TRBV27 and J is TRBJ2-5, with TRBD2 matching over 9 bases. The length of the CDR3 is 14 residues. Trimming cost V 3 bases and J 5 bases; bases outside gene matches: 4. The germline gives CDR1 MNHEY, CDR2 SMNVEV (reference sequence). In DNA form, the CDR3 reads TGTGCCAGCAGTTTTAGCGGGGGTGGTGAGACCCAGTACTTC. Translated: CASSFSGGGETQYF.

The rearrangement uses TRBV27 and TRBJ2-2, with D maybe TRBD2 (5 bases). V lost 5 bases, J lost 8 bases, and 15 bases lay in between. This CDR3 has 14 residues. CDR1 and CDR2 from the germline V gene are MNHEY and SMNVEV (reference sequence). The CDR3 loop is CASSPSGVSGELFF. The CDR3 nucleotides read TGTGCCAGCAGTCCCAGCGGAGTATCAGGGGAGCTGTTTTTT.

V usage is TRBV6-6 and J usage is TRBJ2-1, with 7 bases lining up with TRBD1. CDR3 size: 12 residues. J was trimmed by 12 bases and V by 8 bases; bases with no gene match: 10. CDR1 is MNHNY and CDR2 is SVGAGI in the germline V gene (reference sequence). The CDR3 spells CASSEGAVGQFF. CDR3 nucleotides: TGTGCCAGCTCTGAGGGGGCCGTGGGGCAGTTCTTC.

In this sample, this clone turned up once. The chain couples TRBV15 to TRBJ2-5; TRBD1 might be the D (5 bases). V lost 1 base to trimming and J lost 4 bases, with 13 bases between them. The V gene's germline CDR1 is LNHNV and CDR2 YYDKDF (reference sequence). CDR3 length: 15 residues. Here the CDR3 DNA reads TGTGCCACCAGCAGAGCGGTCGGAAGGGGAGAGACCCAGTACTTC. This sequence encodes CATSRAVGRGETQYF.

This chain connects TRBV7-9 to TRBJ2-3, with TRBD1 as a possible D gene (7 bases). The CDR3 is 17 residues long. The V end lost 5 bases, the J end lost 0 bases, and 18 bases lay between the germline ends. Germline CDR1 and CDR2: SEHNR and FQNEAQ (reference sequence). This CDR3 is CASSRQGSGVSTDTQYF. The CDR3 region has the DNA TGTGCCAGCAGCCGACAGGGATCGGGAGTCAGCACAGATACGCAGTATTTT.

The count of this clone is one. The V gene is TRBV5-4, the J gene TRBJ2-3, with 15 bases that match TRBD2. This CDR3 comprises 17 residues. J lost 2 bases, V lost 5 bases, and 6 bases had no gene match. The germline V gene encodes CDR1 SGHNT and CDR2 YYREEE (reference sequence). The CDR3 nucleotides are TGTGCCAGCAGGCCGGGACTAGCGGGGGGTTACACAGATACGCAGTATTTT. Translated, it gives CASRPGLAGGYTDTQYF.

The V call is TRBV9, the J call TRBJ2-1; TRBD2 matches at 8 bases. The CDR3 has 16 amino acids. Per germline, CDR1 SGDLS and CDR2 YYNGEE. The V gene end was trimmed by 0 bases and the J gene end by 5 bases; junction bases not matched to a gene: 7. The DNA for the CDR3 is TGTGCCAGCAGCGTAGCGGTAGCGGGACTAAACAATGAGCAGTTCTTC. Protein product: CASSVAVAGLNNEQFF.

The chain couples TRBV27 to TRBJ1-2; D not certain. This CDR3 is built from 13 residues. The germline V gene encodes CDR1 MNHEY and CDR2 SMNVEV (reference sequence). V lost 0 bases and J lost 5, with 7 bases in between. CDR3 in DNA: TGTGCCAGCAGTTTATCCGAGAGATATGGCTACACCTTC. Amino acid sequence: CASSLSERYGYTF.

The chain uses TRBV7-6 and TRBJ1-6, with 8 bases fitting TRBD1. The J segment lost 8 bases and the V segment lost 2 bases, leaving 8 bases of the junction unmatched. Germline CDR1 reads SGHVS; CDR2 reads FNYEAQ. There are 16 residues in the CDR3. This CDR3 is CASSLSRQGSHSPLHF. CDR3 nucleotide sequence: TGTGCCAGCAGCTTATCCAGACAGGGGTCGCATTCACCCCTCCACTTT.

This clone was detected only a few times. This chain joins TRBV6-2 or TRBV6-3 and TRBJ1-1; 7 bases align to TRBD1. Germline V gene lookup returns CDR1 MNHEY and CDR2 SVGEGT. This CDR3 region has 14 residues. Trimming removed 6 bases from V and 4 bases from J; junction bases left unmatched: 8. This CDR3 is CASSPTGRSTEAFF. The CDR3 region has the DNA TGTGCCAGCAGCCCGACAGGGAGGAGCACTGAAGCTTTCTTT.